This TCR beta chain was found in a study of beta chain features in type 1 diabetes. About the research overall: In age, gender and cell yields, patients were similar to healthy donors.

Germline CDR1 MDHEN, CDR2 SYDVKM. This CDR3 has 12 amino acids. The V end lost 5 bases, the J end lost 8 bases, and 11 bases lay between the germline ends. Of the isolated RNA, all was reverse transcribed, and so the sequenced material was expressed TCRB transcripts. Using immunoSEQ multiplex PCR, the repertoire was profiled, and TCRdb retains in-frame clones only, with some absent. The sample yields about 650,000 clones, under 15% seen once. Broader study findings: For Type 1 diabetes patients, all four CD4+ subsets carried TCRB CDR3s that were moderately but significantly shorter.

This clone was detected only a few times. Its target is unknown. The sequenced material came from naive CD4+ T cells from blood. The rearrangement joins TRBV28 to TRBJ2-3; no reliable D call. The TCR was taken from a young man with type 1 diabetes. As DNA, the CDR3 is TGTGCCAGCAGTCGACGGTTCGTTACGCAGTATTTT. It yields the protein CASSRRFVTQYF.